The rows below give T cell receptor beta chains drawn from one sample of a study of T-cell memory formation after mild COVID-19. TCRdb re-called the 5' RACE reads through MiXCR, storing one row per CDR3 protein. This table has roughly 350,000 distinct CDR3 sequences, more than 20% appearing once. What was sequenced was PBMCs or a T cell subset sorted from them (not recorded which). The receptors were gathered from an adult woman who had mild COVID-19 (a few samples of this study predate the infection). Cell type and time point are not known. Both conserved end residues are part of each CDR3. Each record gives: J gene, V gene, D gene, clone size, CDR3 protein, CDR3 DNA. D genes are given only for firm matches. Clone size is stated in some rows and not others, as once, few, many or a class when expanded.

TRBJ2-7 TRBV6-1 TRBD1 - CAGSLGQDSYEQYF TGTGCCGGGAGCCTGGGACAGGACTCCTACGAGCAGTACTTC
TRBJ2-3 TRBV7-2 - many CASSLVSTDTQYF TGTGCCAGCAGCTTAGTAAGCACAGATACGCAGTATTTT
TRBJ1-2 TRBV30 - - CAWLRGHANYGYTF TGTGCCTGGTTACGGGGCCACGCTAACTATGGCTACACCTTC
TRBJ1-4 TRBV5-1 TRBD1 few CASSTGTGSEKLFF TGCGCCAGCAGCACCGGGACAGGGTCCGAAAAACTGTTTTTT
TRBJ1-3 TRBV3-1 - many CASSLLSSGNTIYF TGTGCCAGCAGTCTGTTGAGCTCTGGAAACACCATATATTTT
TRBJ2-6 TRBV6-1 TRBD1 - CASSEQDRGSSGANVLTF TGTGCCAGCAGTGAGCAGGACAGGGGTTCTTCCGGGGCCAACGTCCTGACTTTC
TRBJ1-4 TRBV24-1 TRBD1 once CATSDSGQGEKLFF TGTGCCACCAGTGATTCGGGACAGGGAGAAAAACTGTTTTTT
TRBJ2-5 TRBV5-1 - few CASSAGTQETQYF TGCGCCAGCAGCGCGGGGACCCAAGAGACCCAGTACTTC
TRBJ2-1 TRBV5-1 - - CASSLGTSSYNEQFF TGTGCCAGCAGCTTAGGGACGAGCTCCTACAATGAGCAGTTCTTC
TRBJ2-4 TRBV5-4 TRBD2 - CASSLGGRLAGAPPF TGTGCCAGCAGCTTGGGCGGAAGACTAGCGGGGGCCCCCCCCTTC
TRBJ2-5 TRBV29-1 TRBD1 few CSVDAGTGGETQYF TGCAGCGTTGACGCCGGGACAGGGGGAGAGACCCAGTACTTC
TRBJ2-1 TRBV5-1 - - CASSFILSGFNEQFF TGCGCCAGCAGCTTCATTCTATCAGGTTTCAATGAGCAGTTCTTC
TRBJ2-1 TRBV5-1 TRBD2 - CASSLTSGSDNEQFF TGCGCCAGCAGCCTGACTAGCGGGAGTGACAATGAGCAGTTCTTC
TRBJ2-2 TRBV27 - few CASSPPGRDIVGELFF TGTGCCAGCAGTCCACCGGGACGGGACATTGTAGGGGAGCTGTTTTTT
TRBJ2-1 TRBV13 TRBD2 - CASSGEREGFNEQFF TGTGCCAGCAGCGGAGAGCGGGAGGGATTCAATGAGCAGTTCTTC
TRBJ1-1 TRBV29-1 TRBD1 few CSVEKGQVNTEAFF TGCAGCGTTGAAAAAGGACAGGTGAACACTGAAGCTTTCTTT
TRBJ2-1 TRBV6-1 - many CASSKESRANEQFF TGTGCCAGCAGCAAGGAATCCCGGGCCAATGAGCAGTTCTTC
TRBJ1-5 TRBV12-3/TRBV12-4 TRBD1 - CASSINRGYQPQHF TGTGCCAGCAGTATTAACAGGGGTTATCAGCCCCAGCATTTT
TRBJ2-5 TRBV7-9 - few CASSKTPLKETQYF TGTGCCAGCAGCAAGACCCCTCTCAAGGAGACCCAGTACTTC
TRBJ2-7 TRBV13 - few CASSRRGSPYEQYF TGTGCCAGCAGCAGGCGGGGCAGCCCCTACGAGCAGTACTTC
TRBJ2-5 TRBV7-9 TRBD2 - CASSATSGDQETQYF TGTGCCAGCAGCGCGACGAGCGGGGACCAAGAGACCCAGTACTTC
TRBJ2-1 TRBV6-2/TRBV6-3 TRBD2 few CASSSGYFPGLAGAPRNEQFF TGTGCCAGCAGTTCAGGTTATTTCCCGGGACTAGCGGGGGCCCCTCGGAATGAGCAGTTCTTC
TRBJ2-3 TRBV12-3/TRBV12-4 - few CASGWEGADTQYF TGTGCCAGCGGGTGGGAGGGGGCAGATACGCAGTATTTT
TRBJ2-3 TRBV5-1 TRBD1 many CASSPGTGGGTDTQYF TGCGCCAGCAGCCCGGGGACAGGGGGCGGCACAGATACGCAGTATTTT
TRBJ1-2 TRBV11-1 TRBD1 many CASSLRTGTKYLYGYTF TGTGCCAGCAGCCTCCGGACAGGGACCAAATACCTCTATGGCTACACCTTC
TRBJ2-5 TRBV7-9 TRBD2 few CASSIGTSGRPQETQYF TGTGCCAGCAGCATCGGGACTAGCGGACGACCACAAGAGACCCAGTACTTC
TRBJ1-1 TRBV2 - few CASSEGYTEAFF TGTGCCAGCAGTGAGGGGTACACTGAAGCTTTCTTT
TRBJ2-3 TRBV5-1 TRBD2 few CASSLAGSGGDTQYF TGCGCCAGCAGCTTGGCCGGCAGCGGGGGGGATACGCAGTATTTT
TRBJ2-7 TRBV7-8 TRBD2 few CASSSGGRDGSYEQYF TGTGCCAGCAGCTCGGGGGGGAGGGACGGCTCCTACGAGCAGTACTTC
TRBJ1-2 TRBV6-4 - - CASSVSFGYGYTF TGTGCCAGCAGTGTGAGCTTCGGCTATGGCTACACCTTC
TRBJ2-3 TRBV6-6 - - CASSSKDREGTDTQYF TGTGCCAGCAGTTCAAAGGACAGGGAGGGTACAGATACGCAGTATTTT
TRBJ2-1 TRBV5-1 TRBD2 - CASNRWTSGSVKEQFF TGCGCCAGCAACCGCTGGACTAGCGGATCCGTAAAAGAGCAGTTCTTC
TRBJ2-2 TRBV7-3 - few CASSSNSNTGELFF TGTGCCAGCAGCTCTAACTCGAACACCGGGGAGCTGTTTTTT